The 26 T cell receptor beta chains below all came from one sample that was sequenced in a study of identical twins. In TCRdb, the 5' RACE reads were re-called with MiXCR into one record per CDR3 protein. The sample yields around 280,000 distinct CDR3 sequences, about 8.9% seen once. These data are also associated with another study on yellow fever vaccine responses in identical twins.

Material for sequencing was memory (CD45RO+) T cells sorted from blood. The receptors shown here come from a woman under 30 in good health.

The gene calls are TRBV5-5 and TRBJ2-1, with D unresolved. CDR1 is SGHKS, CDR2 YYEKEE, per germline (reference sequence). The CDR3 loop spans 14 amino acids. V lost 0 bases, J lost 6 bases, and 10 bases lay in between. The CDR3 DNA reads TGTGCCAGCAGCTTGGCCCCGCATACCAATGAGCAGTTCTTC. This translates into CASSLAPHTNEQFF. Full variable domain (missing parts from reference TRBV5-5 and TRBJ2-1): DAGVTQSPTHLIKTRGQQVTLRCSPISGHKSVSWYQQVLGQGPQFIFQYYEKEERGRGNFPDRFSARQFPNYSSELNVNALLLGDSALYLCASSLAPHTNEQFFGPGTRLTVL.

This clonotype showed up many times. Relative to the germline gene, one junction end is altered; a read error may explain this. The rearrangement joins TRBV5-1 to TRBJ1-4; D not resolved. CDR1 SGHRS and CDR2 YFSETQ come from the germline V gene. The CDR3 totals 15 residues. CDR3 in amino acids: CASSLAGATNEKLSF. Written as DNA, the CDR3 is TGCGCCAGCAGCTTGGCGGGTGCAACTAATGAAAAACTGTCTTTT.

This clonotype appeared many times. The V call is TRBV3-1, the J call TRBJ1-3; possible D gene TRBD1, 5 bases. Germline V gene sequence: CDR1 LGHDT, CDR2 YNNKEL (reference sequence). The CDR3 runs to 14 residues. Deletions cut 6 bases from V and 4 bases from J, with 13 bases between. The CDR3, as DNA: TGTGCCAGCAGTTCGCGACAGATCGGAAACACCATATATTTT. Protein product: CASSSRQIGNTIYF.

This clonotype was recorded at least ten times. J is TRBJ2-1 and V is TRBV20-1; TRBD2 matches at 9 bases. V trimming: 0 bases; J trimming: 9 bases; junction bases outside the gene matches: 6. This CDR3 contains 14 residues. Germline loops: CDR1 DFQATT, CDR2 SNEGSKA (reference sequence). This CDR3 reads CSAREIAGVGEQFF. The CDR3 coding sequence is TGCAGTGCTAGAGAGATAGCGGGAGTGGGTGAGCAGTTCTTC.

This clonotype was found many times. The genes are TRBV6-1 and TRBJ2-3; the match to TRBD1 covers 7 bases. Per the germline V gene, CDR1 is MNHNS and CDR2 is SASEGT. The CDR3 is made up of 15 amino acids. V lost 5 bases to trimming and J lost 3 bases; unmatched junction nucleotides: 8. The CDR3 region is CASSSRGLATDTQYF. Written as DNA, the CDR3 is TGTGCCAGCAGTAGCAGGGGGTTGGCTACAGATACGCAGTATTTT.

The table lists this clonotype with many counts. The chain is built from TRBV5-1 and TRBJ1-1; D not certain. Germline loops: CDR1 SGHRS, CDR2 YFSETQ. This CDR3 region has 15 residues. Trimming removed 1 base from V and 0 bases from J, with 10 bases in between. CDR3 amino acids: CASSLYSGMNTEAFF. The DNA of the CDR3 is TGCGCCAGCAGCTTGTACTCAGGAATGAACACTGAAGCTTTCTTT.

This clonotype has a count of ten or more. The gene calls are TRBV29-1 and TRBJ2-3; 8 bases map to TRBD2. The CDR3 spans 16 residues. The junction had 9 bases not matched to a gene; V was cut back by 1 base and J by 3 bases. Germline CDR1 and CDR2: SQVTM and ANQGSEA. The DNA for the CDR3 is TGCAGCGTTGAAGCCCCCGGGACTAGTGGGACAGATACGCAGTATTTT. It encodes CSVEAPGTSGTDTQYF.

This clonotype was recorded at least ten times. The chain joins TRBV4-1 to TRBJ2-2; 8 bases are a match to TRBD1. This CDR3 spans 15 amino acids. V shed 4 bases, J shed 0 bases, and the junction held 1 base outside the gene matches. CDR1 is MGHRA, CDR2 YSYEKL, per germline. The CDR3 DNA sequence: TGCGCCAGCAGCCGACAGGGGTCGAACACCGGGGAGCTGTTTTTT. This gives the protein CASSRQGSNTGELFF.

This chain connects TRBV6-1 to TRBJ2-5; 9 bases fit TRBD1. This CDR3 has 14 residues. The germline V gene encodes CDR1 MNHNS and CDR2 SASEGT. V lost 6 bases to trimming and J lost 2 bases; unmatched junction nucleotides: 4. The CDR3, as DNA: TGTGCCAGCAGCCACGACAGGGGGCAAGAGACCCAGTACTTC. Encoded protein: CASSHDRGQETQYF.

Many counts were recorded for this clonotype. This rearrangement joins TRBV12-3 or TRBV12-4 to TRBJ1-1; TRBD1 agrees at 8 bases. The CDR3 sequence is 14 residues long. V trimming: 5 bases; J trimming: 8 bases; junction bases outside the gene matches: 10. CDR3 region: CASSKGQGIREAFF. DNA of the CDR3: TGTGCCAGCAGTAAAGGACAGGGCATCCGCGAAGCTTTCTTT.

This clonotype was seen a handful of times. V usage is TRBV6-1 and J usage is TRBJ2-5, with TRBD2 identical over 9 bases. With 6 bases clipped from V and 4 bases from J, the junction kept 6 bases outside the gene matches. The CDR3 length is 14 residues. Looked up from germline, CDR1 is MNHNS and CDR2 is SASEGT. CDR3 DNA sequence: TGTGCCAGCAGACGCGGGGGGGCGGGAGAGACCCAGTACTTC. Its translation is CASRRGGAGETQYF.

Many counts were recorded for this clonotype. This rearrangement joins TRBV5-5 to TRBJ2-5; no clear D gene. V lost 1 base and J lost 10, with 11 bases in between. Germline V CDR1 and CDR2: SGHKS, YYEKEE (reference sequence). The CDR3 runs to 12 residues. DNA for the CDR3: TGTGCCAGCAGCTTGTACCGCCGGTACCAGTACTTC. Its protein is CASSLYRRYQYF.

The CDR3 protein is CASSYSSRDQQETQYF. In DNA, the CDR3 is TGTGCCAGCAGTTACTCCAGCCGGGACCAACAAGAGACCCAGTACTTC. The chain recombines TRBV6-2 or TRBV6-3 with TRBJ2-5, with D possibly being TRBD1 or TRBD2 (5 bases each). The CDR3 sequence is 16 residues long. V lost 0 bases and J 2 bases, leaving 13 bases between the germline ends. Germline-derived CDR1 and CDR2 are MNHEY and SVGEGT.

The chain couples TRBV7-6 to TRBJ2-1, with 12 bases aligning to TRBD2. The CDR3 has 16 residues. CDR1 and CDR2 from the germline V gene are SGHVS and FNYEAQ. V gave up 5 bases and J gave up 6 bases; unmatched junction bases: 8. CDR3 nucleotides: TGTGCCAGCAGCGTAGTAGGGACTAGCGGGTCCAATGAGCAGTTCTTC. The encoded protein is CASSVVGTSGSNEQFF.

This clonotype showed up many times. The V gene is TRBV6-1, the J gene TRBJ2-2; 8 nucleotides agree with TRBD2. CDR3 length: 16 amino acids. CDR1 MNHNS and CDR2 SASEGT come from the germline V gene. V dropped 7 bases and J dropped 2; count of bases not matched to a gene: 9. In DNA form, the CDR3 reads TGTGCCAGCAACCGCGGACTAGCCCTTAACACCGGGGAGCTGTTTTTT. Amino acid sequence: CASNRGLALNTGELFF.

This chain joins TRBV24-1 and TRBJ2-5; 9 positions match TRBD2. J lost 5 bases, V lost 4 bases, and 7 bases had no gene match. Germline assignment: CDR1 KGHDR and CDR2 SFDVKD. The CDR3 runs to 15 residues. DNA of the CDR3: TGTGCCACCAGTGACCATAGCGGGAGAGGGGAGACCCAGTACTTC. Translating it yields CATSDHSGRGETQYF.

V is TRBV24-1 and J is TRBJ2-7; TRBD2 might be the D (5 bases). The germline gives CDR1 KGHDR, CDR2 SFDVKD. V lost 4 bases and J 7 bases, leaving 19 bases between the germline ends. CDR3 length: 15 amino acids. The CDR3 here is CATSDSGGVRGEQYF. As DNA, the CDR3 is TGTGCCACCAGTGACAGCGGCGGTGTCCGTGGGGAGCAGTACTTC.

In this sample, this clonotype turned up a few times. V and J are TRBV10-3 and TRBJ1-2; D is perhaps TRBD1 (6 bases). Germline loops: CDR1 ENHRY, CDR2 SYGVKD. V gave up 9 bases and J gave up 3 bases, with 14 bases separating them. This CDR3 comprises 13 residues. The DNA for the CDR3 is TGTGCCATTAAACCGGGACAAGACTATGGCTACACCTTC. It codes for CAIKPGQDYGYTF.

This clonotype has just a few counts. The chain joins TRBV6-5 to TRBJ2-3; D is undetermined. The CDR3 sequence is 17 residues long. Germline CDR1 is MNHEY and CDR2 is SVGAGI. Trimming removed 4 bases at V and 2 bases at J, with 19 bases between. Here the CDR3 reads CASSSPLKPGSTDTQYF. As DNA, the CDR3 is TGTGCCAGCAGTTCCCCCCTGAAGCCAGGCTCCACAGATACGCAGTATTTT.

V and J are TRBV27 and TRBJ1-1; D is possibly TRBD1 (5 bases). The germline V gene has CDR1 MNHEY and CDR2 SMNVEV (reference sequence). The CDR3 length is 15 residues. Between the trimmed V and J ends, which lost 0 bases and 0 bases, there was a span of 8 bases. The CDR3 nucleotides are TGTGCCAGCAGTTTATCGGGGCAGGTGAACACTGAAGCTTTCTTT. This translates into CASSLSGQVNTEAFF.

The table lists this clonotype with many counts. This rearrangement joins TRBV14 to TRBJ1-2; D not resolved. In germline, CDR1 is SGHDN, CDR2 FVKESK. With 0 bases removed from V and 4 bases from J, the gap between germline ends came to 9 bases. The CDR3 has 14 residues. CDR3 loop: CASSQELDLYGYTF. DNA for the CDR3: TGTGCCAGCAGCCAAGAGTTAGACCTCTATGGCTACACCTTC.

This clonotype was seen a handful of times. The chain employs TRBV6-1 and TRBJ1-6, with D uncertain. This CDR3 is 14 amino acids long. In germline, CDR1 is MNHNS, CDR2 SASEGT. Trimming took off 8 bases at V and 7 bases at J, with 15 bases between the two ends. The CDR3: CASGQGRPNSPLHF. As DNA, the CDR3 is TGTGCCAGCGGTCAAGGACGTCCAAATTCACCCCTCCACTTT.

This clonotype was found a few times. The J gene is TRBJ2-7, the V gene TRBV6-1; 14 bases line up with TRBD2. V lost 6 bases and J lost 6; bases outside the gene matches: 7. CDR1 MNHNS and CDR2 SASEGT come from the germline V gene. The CDR3 covers 15 residues. The CDR3 reads CASRGLAGERFEQYF. The CDR3 DNA sequence: TGTGCCAGCAGGGGACTAGCGGGAGAAAGATTCGAGCAGTACTTC.

Concerning this clonotype itself: A read error is possible here, since a much larger clone lies one base away. The genes are TRBV4-2 and TRBJ2-3; D ambiguous. The CDR3 length is 18 residues. Germline V lookup: CDR1 LGHNA, CDR2 YNFKEQ. The CDR3 loop reads CASSQEATLLFNPDTLYF. DNA of the CDR3: TGTGCCAGCAGCCAAGAAGCCACACTGCTTTTTAACCCAGATACGCTGTATTTT.

In its sample, this clonotype was seen once. This clone may be a read error of a much larger clone one base away. The chain uses TRBV29-1 and TRBJ2-5; 13 nucleotides line up with TRBD2. This CDR3 comprises 12 residues. Germline CDR1 and CDR2: SQVTM and ANQGSEA. CDR3 nucleotide sequence: TGCAGCGTAGGACTAGCGGGAGAGATCCAGTACTTC. As protein: CSVGLAGEIQYF. Combining the CDR3 with reference TRBV29-1 and TRBJ2-5 gives the whole variable domain SAVISQKPSRDICQRGTSLTIQCQVDSQVTMMFWYRQQPGQSLTLIATANQGSEATYESGFVIDKFPISRPNLTFSTLTVSNMSPEDSSIYLCSVGLAGEIQYFGPGTRLLVL.

This clonotype was found many times. The CDR3 reads CASSQEARGINEKLFF. CDR3 nucleotides: TGTGCCAGCAGCCAAGAGGCCCGAGGGATTAATGAAAAACTGTTTTTT. V gene TRBV4-2 combines with J gene TRBJ1-4; D is ambiguous. The CDR3 loop spans 16 amino acids. V was shortened by 0 bases and J by 4 bases, with 12 bases between the two germline ends. The germline CDR1 and CDR2 sequences are LGHNA and YNFKEQ.